This TCR beta chain is from a study of T cells in Graves' hyperthyroidism and ophthalmopathy. V was shortened by 5 bases and J by 8 bases, with 13 bases between the two germline ends. Germline V gives CDR1 ENHRY, CDR2 SYGVKD. The CDR3 is 14 amino acids. RNA transcripts were the template for amplifying TCR beta CDR3 regions. A first-round RT-PCR of the TCR CDR3 used the HTBI primer set. TCRdb recomputed calls from the multiplex PCR reads with MiXCR, one row per CDR3 protein. The data contain fewer than 350,000 distinct CDR3 sequences, approximately 22% of them singletons. This clonotype was counted many times. The study excluded patients with uncontrolled infection, other autoimmune disease, pregnancy or lactation. Clinical symptoms, serum thyroxine, TRAb, thyroid ultrasound and orbital computed tomography established diagnosis.

The sequence was obtained from a woman aged 45-65 years with Graves' hyperthyroidism. The rearrangement links TRBV10-3 to TRBJ1-6; D not certain. Sequencing input: blood. The CDR3 nucleotides are TGTGCCATCAGTACTCAAGCGGCTGATTCACCCCTCCACTTT. Translated, it gives CAISTQAADSPLHF.